This T cell receptor (beta chain) was recovered during a study of T cells in Graves' hyperthyroidism and ophthalmopathy. General study points: Blood also contained most expanded thyroid clonotypes above 0.001. Ophthalmopathy was told apart from stable hyperthyroidism by a 13 V-J model.

In the case of this clonotype: The antigen remains undetermined.

Amplification of TCR beta CDR3 regions used RNA as the template. During a first-round RT-PCR of the TCR CDR3, the HTBI primer set was used. TCRdb reprocessed the multiplex PCR reads with MiXCR, giving one entry per CDR3 protein. The table shows 34,000 or so distinct CDR3 sequences, with roughly half occurring only once. Clinical symptoms, serum thyroxine, TRAb, thyroid ultrasound and orbital computed tomography established diagnosis. The trim removed 5 bases at V and 7 bases at J, leaving 11 bases unmatched. The germline gives CDR1 MGHRA, CDR2 YSYEKL. This CDR3 has 14 amino acids. This sequence was found in a woman aged 40-49 years with Graves' ophthalmopathy. The J gene is TRBJ2-7, the V gene TRBV4-1, with 7 nucleotides matching TRBD2. Sample: blood. The CDR3 here is CASSIRDYANEQYF. The DNA of the CDR3 is TGCGCCAGCAGCATCCGGGACTACGCCAATGAGCAGTACTTC.